The rows below give T cell receptor beta chains drawn from one sample of a study of Tregs in tolerant kidney transplant recipients. The assay was immunoSEQ multiplex PCR, and TCRdb's table has in-frame clones only and misses some. This table holds around 78,000 clones, more than 85% found once. The sequencing here drew on Tregs from blood, taken before the transplant. The source of these receptors is a human donor who received a combined kidney and bone marrow transplant. Each CDR3 is given with its conserved first and last residue. Fields, in order: J gene, D gene, clone size, V gene, CDR3 DNA, CDR3 protein. A D gene is named only where the DNA matches it firmly. Expanded clones are given a class, and other clones once, few, many or no size at all.

TRBJ2-3 . . TRBV7-2 TGTGCCAGCAGCTTAAGTGGGCAAGATACGCAGTATTTT CASSLSGQDTQYF
TRBJ1-1 TRBD1 . TRBV2 TGTGCCAGCAGTCATACCGGACAGGTGAACACTGAAGCTTTCTTT CASSHTGQVNTEAFF
TRBJ1-5 . . TRBV10-3 TGTGCCATCAGGGGGACTCAGAATCAGCCCCAGCATTTT CAIRGTQNQPQHF
TRBJ2-1 . . TRBV7-9 TGTGCCAGCAGCTTGAACAGTTTAGGTGGGCAGTTCTTC CASSLNSLGGQFF
TRBJ2-2 . . TRBV28 TGTGCCAGCCGGGGCCCCAGTGGGGGCGCCCCCGGGGAGCTGTTTTTT CASRGPSGGAPGELFF
TRBJ2-1 TRBD2 . TRBV2 TGTGCCGGAACCGGTACTAGCGGGGGTGAGCAGTTCTTC CAGTGTSGGEQFF
TRBJ2-4 . . TRBV6-6 TGTGCCAGCAGCTCCGGACCGACGTGGGACATTCAGTACTTC CASSSGPTWDIQYF
TRBJ2-7 TRBD2 . TRBV6-6 TGTGCCAGCAGTCAAGGGACTAGCGTTTACGAGCAGTACTTC CASSQGTSVYEQYF
TRBJ2-7 . . TRBV4-1 TGCGCCAGCAGCCAAGTAGTGAGCTCCTACGAGCAGTACTTC CASSQVVSSYEQYF
TRBJ2-1 TRBD1 . TRBV30 TGTGCCTGGAGTAGGGATTGGGGACAGGGGGACAATGAGCAGTTCTTC CAWSRDWGQGDNEQFF
TRBJ2-7 TRBD1 . TRBV30 TGTGCCTGGAGCCGGACAGGGGGCCGGTCCTACGAGCAGTACTTC CAWSRTGGRSYEQYF
TRBJ2-3 TRBD2 . TRBV6-5 TGTGCCAGCAAACCCCGAGCGGGAGCCACAGATACGCAGTATTTT CASKPRAGATDTQYF
TRBJ2-6 . . TRBV19 TGTGCCACCGACGACAGCTCCGGGGCCAACGTCCTGACTTTC CATDDSSGANVLTF
TRBJ2-3 TRBD2 . TRBV19 TGTGCCAGTACCTCGAGGGGACTAGCGGGAGGCAATAGCACAGATACGCAGTATTTT CASTSRGLAGGNSTDTQYF
TRBJ1-5 . once TRBV4-1 TGCGCCAGCAGCCAAGATTTTGGGGAAGGCAATCAGCCCCAGCATTTT CASSQDFGEGNQPQHF
TRBJ2-2 TRBD2 . TRBV28 TGTGCCAGCAGTGAAAACCAGGGAGGACTAGGTGGGCTGTTTTTT CASSENQGGLGGLFF
TRBJ1-1 . once TRBV15 TGTGCCACCAGATCGGGATTTGAGAACACTGAAGCTTTCTTT CATRSGFENTEAFF
TRBJ1-1 . . TRBV7-9 TGTGCCAGCAGCTTTAGGGGACGGGGGCTGAACACTGAAGCTTTCTTT CASSFRGRGLNTEAFF
TRBJ2-1 TRBD2 . TRBV5-1 TGCGCCAGCAGCTTGGGCGGGAGGGCGCCCAATGAGCAGTTCTTC CASSLGGRAPNEQFF
TRBJ2-7 . . TRBV29-1 TGCAGCACCCGGACAGCCTCCTACGAGCAGTACTTC CSTRTASYEQYF
TRBJ1-5 TRBD1 . TRBV2 TGTGCCAGCGGACCCGGGACAGGGGTAAATCAGCCCCAGCATTTT CASGPGTGVNQPQHF
TRBJ2-3 TRBD2 . TRBV6-1 TGTGCCAGCAGTGTAGCGGGAGTACGCACAGATACGCAGTATTTT CASSVAGVRTDTQYF
TRBJ2-2 . . TRBV11-2 TGTGCCAGCAGCCTACGCGGCGGGGAGCTGTTTTTT CASSLRGGELFF
TRBJ2-3 TRBD1 once TRBV19 TGTGCCAGTAGGCCGGGACAGTACACAGATACGCAGTATTTT CASRPGQYTDTQYF
TRBJ1-1 . . TRBV7-8 TGTGCCAGCAGCTTAGCGGTGCGACAGCCGCGGGGGAACACTGAAGCTTTCTTT CASSLAVRQPRGNTEAFF
TRBJ2-2 TRBD2 . TRBV27 TGTGCCAGCAGTTTAATTAGCGGGAGGAATGCGGGAACCGGGGAGCTGTTTTTT CASSLISGRNAGTGELFF
TRBJ2-1 . . TRBV28 TGTGCCAGCAGTCCTAGCGCAGGGGGACCCTACAATGAGCAGTTCTTC CASSPSAGGPYNEQFF
TRBJ1-2 . . TRBV2 TGTGCCAGCAGGGGATTGGACTATGGCTACACCTTC CASRGLDYGYTF
TRBJ1-1 TRBD1 . TRBV27 TGTGCCAGCAGTGCATTGGACAGGAAGAACACTGAAGCTTTCTTT CASSALDRKNTEAFF
TRBJ1-4 . . TRBV5-6 TGTGCCAGCAGTTCGGCCGGGACCGAGGAAAAACTGTTTTTT CASSSAGTEEKLFF
TRBJ2-1 TRBD1 . TRBV28 TGTGCCAGCAGTCCTCGAGCCGGGACAGGGGTCCACAATGAGCAGTTCTTC CASSPRAGTGVHNEQFF
TRBJ2-1 . . TRBV6-5 TGTGCCAGCAGTTTGGGACACTCACCCTCCTACAATGAGCAGTTCTTC CASSLGHSPSYNEQFF
TRBJ2-1 . . TRBV10-2 TGCGCCAGCGTCACAGGGTCTAGCTCCTACAATGAGCAGTTCTTC CASVTGSSSYNEQFF
TRBJ2-5 TRBD1 . TRBV14 TGTGCCAGCAGCCAAGTAAAAGGGACAGGGTATTTCCAAGAGACCCAGTACTTC CASSQVKGTGYFQETQYF
TRBJ2-1 TRBD1 . TRBV14 TGTGCCAGCATGAGGGGGACAGCAGGGAATGAGCAGTTCTTC CASMRGTAGNEQFF
TRBJ2-2 . once TRBV5-1 TGCGCCAGCGGACTCGGGGGCACGAACACCGGGGAGCTGTTTTTT CASGLGGTNTGELFF
TRBJ1-6 . . TRBV11-2 TGTGCCAGCAGCTTTGACAGAGATTCACCCCTCCACTTT CASSFDRDSPLHF
TRBJ2-5 TRBD2 . TRBV13 TGTGCCAGCAGCCGGCGACTAGCGCCTTCGTTGGAGACCCAGTACTTC CASSRRLAPSLETQYF
TRBJ2-1 TRBD2 . TRBV29-1 TGCAGCGTTGGCCGGACTAGCGTCTACAATGAGCAGTTCTTC CSVGRTSVYNEQFF
TRBJ1-6 . . TRBV28 TGTGCCAGCAGTGCGAAGTGGGGGGGATCACCCCTCCACTTT CASSAKWGGSPLHF
TRBJ1-4 . . TRBV13 TGTGCCAGCAGCGCCCGGACGGGGGCGGGTGAAAAACTGTTTTTT CASSARTGAGEKLFF
TRBJ2-2 . . TRBV5-1 TGCGCCAGCAGCCCGGGACAGAACACCGGGGAGCTGTTTTTT CASSPGQNTGELFF
TRBJ1-2 . . TRBV6-5 TGTGCCAGCAGTTACGTTGGTCAGGGTACCTATGGCTACACCTTC CASSYVGQGTYGYTF
TRBJ2-7 TRBD2 . TRBV19 TGTGCCAGTCGTGGGATGACTAGCGGAAACTACGAGCAGTACTTC CASRGMTSGNYEQYF
TRBJ1-1 . . TRBV5-1 TGCGCCAGCAGCTTTGACGGTACGGACACTGAAGCTTTCTTT CASSFDGTDTEAFF
TRBJ1-1 TRBD1 . TRBV5-1 TGCGCCAGCAGCGCCGGACAGGGGGAGGGGACGAAGGACAAGTTGAACACTGAAGCTTTCTTT CASSAGQGEGTKDKLNTEAFF
TRBJ1-1 . . TRBV9 TGTGCCAGCAGCAGACGAGGGACAATCAGGGACACTGAAGCTTTCTTT CASSRRGTIRDTEAFF
TRBJ2-1 . . TRBV9 TGTGCCAGCAGCCCTTTCGGGAGAACAAGCAATGAGCAGTTCTTC CASSPFGRTSNEQFF
TRBJ2-7 . . TRBV5-1 TGCGCCAGCAGCTTGGCCAGGACGGCAGCAGCACCCTACGAGCAGTACTTC CASSLARTAAAPYEQYF
TRBJ2-7 . . TRBV15 TGTGCCACCAGCAGAGAACTGGCCAGAACTACCGAGCAGTACTTC CATSRELARTTEQYF
TRBJ2-2 . . TRBV28 TGTGCCAGCACTTCCCGGACCCCGAACACCGGGGAGCTGTTTTTT CASTSRTPNTGELFF